The clone carrying this T cell receptor beta chain was recorded many times. The target antigen is unknown. This entry is derived from a study of regulatory T cells in long-lasting Graves disease. The time point was: persistent/refractory GD, antithyroid drugs over 5 years with positive TRAb. PBMCs provided the RNA from which the TCR library was made. The CDR3 runs to 13 residues. Per the germline V gene, CDR1 is MNHNS and CDR2 is SASEGT. Unmatched junction bases numbered 3, after V lost 5 bases and J lost 3 bases. Whole-study results and caveats: Segments TRBV28, TRBJ1-2 and TRBJ2-5 showed preferential usage in persistent disease.

For TCR beta, libraries came from iRepertoire HTBI primers and Arm-PCR of CDR3 regions. TCRdb used MiXCR to reprocess the multiplex PCR reads, holding one entry per CDR3 protein. This table holds a few hundred thousand distinct CDR3 sequences, 23% found once. This sequence was found in a female donor with Graves disease. The rearrangement joins TRBV6-1 to TRBJ2-7, with 8 bases aligning to TRBD1. This specimen consisted of peripheral blood mononuclear cells (PBMCs), obtained when the disease was refractory, from a patient treated with antithyroid drugs. The CDR3: CASSTDRGYEQYF. CDR3 nucleotide sequence: TGTGCCAGCAGTACAGACAGGGGCTACGAGCAGTACTTC.